This T cell receptor beta chain is drawn from a study of blood T cell repertoires in COVID-19. Across the study: Samples representing acute and convalescent COVID-19 were sourced from the United States, Italy and Spain. T cells, B-cell-depleted T cells, or PBMCs supplied cDNA or gDNA.

The ends were cut back, 4 bases at V and 2 bases at J, with 15 bases in the middle. The CDR3 is 17 amino acids. From germline, CDR1 is MDHEN and CDR2 SYDVKM. Authors' methods: Amplified reference gene primers provided the basis for estimating nucleated cell counts. Only in-frame clones appear in the TCRdb table, and some are missing; sequencing was by immunoSEQ multiplex PCR. For V, J and clone size, that table is used; D and trimming come from the DNA. This sample has about 40,000 clones, with approximately 73% found just once. This TCR was sampled from an older man with acute or convalescent COVID-19. Sequenced input: peripheral blood. This chain joins TRBV28 and TRBJ1-6; no clear D. The CDR3 protein is CASSSFGGPAYNSPLHF. CDR3 nucleotides: TGTGCCAGCAGTTCCTTTGGAGGGCCGGCCTATAATTCACCCCTCCACTTT.